This TCR beta chain was identified in a study of response to subunit inactivated influenza vaccine. The study, taken as a whole, reports: Authors suggested each seasonal influenza vaccination recruits few new T cells.

One entry per CDR3 protein, called by TCRdb with MiXCR from the RT-PCR reads. The repertoire holds 450,000 to 550,000 distinct CDR3 sequences, with 25% as singletons. Per germline, CDR1 SGHDT and CDR2 YYEEEE. J was trimmed by 2 bases and V by 3 bases; bases with no gene match: 5. The CDR3 sequence is 16 residues long. This clonotype has only a few counts. What it binds is unknown. The receptor comes from a man aged 45 to 65 who received an inactivated influenza vaccine. The input for sequencing was CD4+ T cells sorted from PBMCs, taken 5 days after vaccination. The chain is built from TRBV5-6 and TRBJ2-3, with 11 bases matching TRBD2. CDR3 sequence (DNA): TGTGCCAGCAGCTCCGGGACTAGCGGTAACACAGATACGCAGTATTTT. Translating gives CASSSGTSGNTDTQYF. The entire variable domain, with the rest obtained from reference TRBV5-6 and TRBJ2-3, is as follows: DAGVTQSPTHLIKTRGQQVTLRCSPKSGHDTVSWYQQALGQGPQFIFQYYEEEERQRGNFPDRFSGHQFPNYSSELNVNALLLGDSALYLCASSSGTSGNTDTQYFGPGTRLTVL.